This T cell receptor beta chain was profiled in a study of technical replicates of blood from a handful of donors listed by TCRdb under 2017. As for this clone: This clone's antigen is unknown. Per-base qualities were not stored, and no clone one base away is much larger.

The library was generated by the immunoSEQ multiplex PCR assay. TCRdb took over this immuneACCESS table, retaining in-frame rearrangements with V and J assigned. Such tables are incomplete; in checked studies, under half of the missing clones stem from an unresolved V gene, and the remainder is unexplained. This sample gives some 81,000 clones in total; roughly nine tenths of them show up just once. 0.25% of the sample is held by the ten biggest clonotypes. The germline V gene (reference sequence) provides CDR1 LNHDA and CDR2 SQIVND. From the cysteine through the phenylalanine, the CDR3 covers 14 amino acids. The DNA shown is the 42-base CDR3, in frame from base 1. Deletion took 0 bases off V and 4 bases off J, with a span of 10 bases between the germline ends.

Source material: T cells isolated from PBMCs. This receptor was taken from a human donor in good health. Rearrangement joined TRBV19 to TRBJ2-7; the D segment could be TRBD1, given 5 matching bases. The DNA sequence follows: TGTGCCAGTAGTATAGATGGCAGGGAATACGAGCAGTACTTC. The encoded protein is CASSIDGREYEQYF.